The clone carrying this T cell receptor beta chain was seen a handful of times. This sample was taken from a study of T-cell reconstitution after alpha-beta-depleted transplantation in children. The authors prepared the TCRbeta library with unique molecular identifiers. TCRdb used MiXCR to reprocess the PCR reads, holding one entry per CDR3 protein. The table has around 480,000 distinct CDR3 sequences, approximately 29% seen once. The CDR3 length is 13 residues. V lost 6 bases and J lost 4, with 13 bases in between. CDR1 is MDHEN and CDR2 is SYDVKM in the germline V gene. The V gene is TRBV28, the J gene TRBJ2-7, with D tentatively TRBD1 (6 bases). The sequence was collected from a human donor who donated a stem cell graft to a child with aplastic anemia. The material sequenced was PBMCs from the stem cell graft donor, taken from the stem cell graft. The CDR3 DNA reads TGTGCCAGCAGATCACCGGACAGTTACGAGCAGTACTTC. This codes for CASRSPDSYEQYF.